A selection of T cell receptor beta chains follows, all from one sample in a study of T cells in localized non-small cell lung cancer. The data were produced by immunoSEQ multiplex PCR, yet TCRdb's version contains in-frame clones alone and is incomplete. In the table there are 65,000 or so clones, 80% to 90% of which are singletons. Source: PBMCs, taken before any cancer treatment. The receptors originated from a man aged 40 to 70 with stage II lung adenocarcinoma. Each CDR3 is given with its conserved first and last residue. The D gene is left open where the match is weak. Expanded clones are given a class, and other clones once, few, many or no size at all.

>TRBJ2-5|-|TRBD1|TRBV7-7
CASSADRGQETQYF
TGTGCTAGCAGCGCGGACAGGGGCCAAGAGACCCAGTACTTC
>TRBJ1-1|few|-|TRBV15
CATSGTPMNTEAFF
TGTGCCACCAGCGGAACACCTATGAACACTGAAGCTTTCTTT
>TRBJ1-1|-|-|TRBV6-6
CASNQRSTEAFF
TGTGCCAGCAACCAAAGAAGCACTGAAGCTTTCTTT
>TRBJ1-5|-|-|TRBV19
CASSQGGGHQPQHF
TGTGCCAGTAGCCAAGGAGGGGGGCATCAGCCCCAGCATTTT
>TRBJ2-1|few|-|TRBV21-1
CAIFSGRTYNEQFF
TGTGCCATCTTTAGCGGGAGGACGTACAATGAGCAGTTCTTC
>TRBJ2-1|-|-|TRBV5-6
CASSSAGRVENEQFF
TGTGCCAGCAGCTCTGCCGGGAGAGTAGAAAATGAGCAGTTCTTC
>TRBJ2-7|-|-|TRBV11-3
CASQTSGSYEQYF
TGTGCCAGCCAAACCAGTGGGTCCTACGAGCAGTACTTC
>TRBJ2-3|-|TRBD1|TRBV5-1
CASSTDRGTDTQYF
TGCGCCAGCAGTACAGACAGGGGAACAGATACGCAGTATTTT
>TRBJ2-7|-|TRBD2|TRBV11-2
CASSALAGRSNYSYEQYF
TGTGCCAGCAGCGCGCTAGCGGGACGTTCCAACTACTCCTACGAGCAGTACTTC
>TRBJ2-3|-|TRBD1|TRBV6-6
CASSQRTGGQDTQYF
TGTGCCAGCAGTCAGAGGACAGGTGGCCAAGATACGCAGTATTTT
>TRBJ2-7|-|TRBD2|TRBV7-9
CASSLRSGRTYEQYF
TGTGCCAGCAGCTTACGGAGCGGGAGAACGTACGAGCAGTACTTC
>TRBJ1-1|-|-|TRBV7-6
CASSLGGLPNTEAFF
TGTGCCAGCAGCTTAGGGGGACTCCCGAACACTGAAGCTTTCTTT
>TRBJ2-5|-|TRBD2|TRBV4-1
CASSRLAGGETQYF
TGCGCCAGCAGTCGACTAGCGGGAGGGGAGACCCAGTACTTC
>TRBJ1-2|-|-|TRBV27
CASSFGGVQGYTF
TGTGCCAGCAGTTTCGGGGGAGTGCAGGGCTACACCTTC
>TRBJ1-1|once|-|TRBV18
CASSPSVNTEAFF
TGTGCCAGCTCACCGTCGGTGAACACTGAAGCTTTCTTT
>TRBJ2-1|few|-|TRBV5-1
CASSLEFPYNEQFF
TGCGCCAGCAGCTTGGAATTCCCCTACAATGAGCAGTTCTTC
>TRBJ2-6|-|TRBD1|TRBV2
CASNEQGAGGANVLTF
TGTGCCAGCAATGAGCAGGGGGCGGGTGGGGCCAACGTCCTGACTTTC
>TRBJ2-3|once|TRBD2|TRBV12-5
CASGLATSGGNTDTQYF
TGTGCTAGTGGTTTGGCCACTAGCGGGGGAAACACAGATACGCAGTATTTT
>TRBJ2-7|once|TRBD1|TRBV27
CASSLSDRGKKFYEQYF
TGTGCCAGCAGTTTATCGGACAGGGGGAAGAAGTTCTACGAGCAGTACTTC
>TRBJ2-7|-|TRBD2|TRBV7-9
CASSYRTSGREYEQYF
TGTGCCAGCAGCTACCGGACTAGCGGGAGAGAATACGAGCAGTACTTC
>TRBJ2-7|-|-|TRBV5-6
CASSSRSTYEQYF
TGTGCCAGCAGCTCGAGGAGTACCTACGAGCAGTACTTC
>TRBJ2-5|-|-|TRBV5-4
CASSLARVETQYF
TGTGCCAGCAGCTTGGCCCGGGTGGAGACCCAGTACTTC
>TRBJ1-2|-|TRBD1|TRBV6-1
CASSVGQGGYGYTF
TGTGCCAGCAGTGTGGGACAGGGTGGCTATGGCTACACCTTC
>TRBJ1-2|-|-|TRBV6-6
CASSQKANYGYTF
TGTGCCAGCAGTCAAAAAGCTAACTATGGCTACACCTTC
>TRBJ2-7|-|-|TRBV5-1
CASSLRQRTYEQYF
TGCGCCAGCAGCTTGCGACAGCGGACCTACGAGCAGTACTTC
>TRBJ2-7|once|-|TRBV5-4
CASSYVGVRSEQYF
TGTGCCAGCAGCTACGTGGGGGTTCGGTCCGAGCAGTACTTC
>TRBJ1-1|-|TRBD1|TRBV4-3
CASKGQVGTEAFF
TGCGCCAGCAAAGGACAGGTAGGGACTGAAGCTTTCTTT
>TRBJ1-4|-|-|TRBV4-3
CASSQDGSQGREKLFF
TGCGCCAGCAGCCAAGACGGGAGCCAGGGGCGTGAAAAACTGTTTTTT
>TRBJ2-1|-|TRBD2|TRBV4-1
CASSRSREAGVTNEQFF
TGCGCCAGCAGCCGATCCCGTGAAGCGGGAGTAACAAATGAGCAGTTCTTC
>TRBJ1-6|-|TRBD1|TRBV25-1
CASSEKDRGYNSPLHF
TGTGCCAGCAGTGAGAAAGACAGGGGGTATAATTCACCCCTCCACTTT
>TRBJ1-2|-|-|TRBV6-5
CASSYSKSGSYGYTF
TGTGCCAGCAGTTACTCGAAATCTGGTAGCTATGGCTACACCTTC
>TRBJ2-7|-|-|TRBV10-3
CATSSGTHEQYF
TGTGCCACCTCGTCCGGGACACACGAGCAGTACTTC
>TRBJ2-3|-|TRBD2|TRBV5-6
CASSWTGTSGGLADTQYF
TGTGCCAGCAGCTGGACCGGGACTAGCGGGGGGTTGGCGGATACGCAGTATTTT
>TRBJ1-4|-|-|TRBV7-2
CASSPSPGAPGEKLFF
TGTGCCAGCAGCCCCTCGCCGGGGGCGCCGGGCGAAAAACTGTTTTTT
>TRBJ1-5|-|-|TRBV19
CASSWSTQGNQPQHF
TGTGCCAGTAGCTGGTCGACCCAGGGTAATCAGCCCCAGCATTTT